Described below is a single T cell receptor (beta chain) sequence and its context. Its specificity is unknown. Treatment given: about 20 received Ad26.COV2.S at low or high dose, single or two shots; five or six received placebo; per-sample allocation not given. It was on day 63 after the first vaccine or placebo injection that samples were taken. This specimen comes from a study of Ad26.COV2.S vaccination and SARS-CoV-2 variants. Looking at the study overall: The authors gave Ad26.COV2.S intramuscularly, either once or twice 56 days apart.

Sequenced by immunoSEQ multiplex PCR; TCRdb stores in-frame clones only, minus some. The sample lists around 300,000 clones, under 90% occurring once. Findings of the study overall: Reported findings describe substantial breadth in spike-specific CD8+ and CD4+ T cell responses following vaccination.

The clonotype was recovered from a person between 18 and 65 years old who received the Ad26.COV2.S COVID-19 vaccine or a placebo. The sample in question was peripheral blood, obtained in a trial of Ad26.COV2.S vaccine versus placebo.

The CDR3 DNA reads TGTGCCAGCTCTGAAAGGAGCTCCTACGAGCAGTACGTC. It encodes CASSERSSYEQYV. The V and J genes are TRBV9 and TRBJ2-7; D unclear. CDR1 is SGDLS, CDR2 YYNGEE, per germline. The CDR3 is 13 residues long. Trimming removed 7 bases at V and 0 bases at J, with 11 bases between.